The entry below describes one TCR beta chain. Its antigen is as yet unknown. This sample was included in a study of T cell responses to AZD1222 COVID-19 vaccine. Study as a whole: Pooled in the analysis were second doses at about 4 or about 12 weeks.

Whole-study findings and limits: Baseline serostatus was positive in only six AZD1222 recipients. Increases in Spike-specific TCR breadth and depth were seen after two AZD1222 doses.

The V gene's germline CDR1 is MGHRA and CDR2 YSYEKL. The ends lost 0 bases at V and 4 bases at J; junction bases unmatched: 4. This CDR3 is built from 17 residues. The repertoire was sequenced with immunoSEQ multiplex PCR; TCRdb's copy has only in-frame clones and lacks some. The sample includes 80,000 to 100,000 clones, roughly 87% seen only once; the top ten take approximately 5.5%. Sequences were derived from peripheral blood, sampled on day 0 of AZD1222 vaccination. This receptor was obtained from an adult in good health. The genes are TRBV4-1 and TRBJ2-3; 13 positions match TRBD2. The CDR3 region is CASSQDRLAGGPDTQYF. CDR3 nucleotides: TGCGCCAGCAGCCAAGATCGACTAGCGGGAGGCCCAGATACGCAGTATTTT.